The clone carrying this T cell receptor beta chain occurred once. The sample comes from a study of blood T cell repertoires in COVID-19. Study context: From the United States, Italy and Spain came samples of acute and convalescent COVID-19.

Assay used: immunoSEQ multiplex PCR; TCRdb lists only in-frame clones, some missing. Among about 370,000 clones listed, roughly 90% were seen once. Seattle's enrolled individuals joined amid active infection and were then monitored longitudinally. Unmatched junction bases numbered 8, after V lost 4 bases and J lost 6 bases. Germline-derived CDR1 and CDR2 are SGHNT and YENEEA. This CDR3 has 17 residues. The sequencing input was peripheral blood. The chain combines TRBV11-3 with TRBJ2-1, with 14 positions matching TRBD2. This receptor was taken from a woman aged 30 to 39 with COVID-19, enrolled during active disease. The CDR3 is CASSSGLAGATRNEQFF. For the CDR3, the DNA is TGTGCCAGCAGCTCGGGACTAGCGGGAGCAACCCGCAATGAGCAGTTCTTC.